This T cell receptor beta chain was identified during a study of post-analysis software for immune sequencing data. V shed 2 bases and J shed 7 bases, with 5 bases lying between them. The CDR3 is 11 residues long. Germline CDR1 is SQVTM and CDR2 is ANQGSEA. The authors incorporated unique molecular identifiers into the TCR beta cDNA libraries. TCRdb re-analysed the PCR reads in MiXCR, keeping a single row per CDR3 protein. The sample carries hundreds of thousands of distinct CDR3 sequences, 55% to 60% recorded once. To note about this clonotype: Its antigen remains unidentified.

Study-level points and caveats: When patients were compared with controls, four or five TRBV segments were more frequent, TRBV5-6, TRBV5-1 and TRBV20-1 among them.

The sample comprised blood. The V call is TRBV29-1, the J call TRBJ2-2, with D unclear. The clonotype originates from a girl aged 2 to 10 with multiple sclerosis. Here the CDR3 DNA reads TGCAGCGTTGAACTCAGCGGGGAGCTGTTTTTT. It yields the protein CSVELSGELFF.